Only one count was recorded for the clone carrying this T cell receptor beta chain. What it recognizes is unknown. Assay used: immunoSEQ multiplex PCR; TCRdb lists only in-frame clones, some missing. The top ten clones hold roughly 3.5% of a sample with 62,000 or so clones, just under 85% of them seen once. This sample is drawn from a study of OX40 agonist ivuxolimab in advanced cancers. Study-level background: Participants averaged approximately 60 years of age (range roughly 23 to 85) and were roughly 80% male. Partial responses occurred in Three dose-escalation patients, one with hepatocellular carcinoma and two with cutaneous melanoma. Regarding the study as a whole: With doses of 0.1-3.0 mg/kg, partial responders showed among the lowest clonal expansion.

This CDR3 region has 12 residues. Per the germline V gene, CDR1 is SGHDT and CDR2 is YYEEEE. V was cut by 5 bases and J by 5 bases, with 11 bases left in between. The sequence was obtained from an adult with an advanced solid tumor such as melanoma, head and neck, liver or kidney cancer. The sample consisted of CD4+ or CD8+ T cells sorted from blood, taken in a trial of the OX40 agonist ivuxolimab. The V and J genes are TRBV5-6 and TRBJ2-7; D possibly corresponds to TRBD2 (5 bases). The CDR3 spells CASRTGSNEQYF. In DNA form, the CDR3 reads TGTGCCAGCAGGACGGGGAGCAACGAGCAGTACTTC.